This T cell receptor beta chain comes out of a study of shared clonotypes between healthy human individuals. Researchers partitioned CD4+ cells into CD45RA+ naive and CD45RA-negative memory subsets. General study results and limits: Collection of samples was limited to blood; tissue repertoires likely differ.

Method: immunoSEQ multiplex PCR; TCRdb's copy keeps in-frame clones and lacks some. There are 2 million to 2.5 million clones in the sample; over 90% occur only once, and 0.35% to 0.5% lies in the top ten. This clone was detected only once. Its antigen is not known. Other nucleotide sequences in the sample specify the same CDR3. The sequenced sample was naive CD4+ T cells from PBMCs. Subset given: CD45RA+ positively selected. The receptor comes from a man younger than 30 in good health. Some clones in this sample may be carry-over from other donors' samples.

The CDR3 bases are TGCGCCAGCAGCTTGCTAACAGGCGCAGACCAAGAGACCCAGTACTTC. Amino acids: CASSLLTGADQETQYF. The chain links TRBV5-1 to TRBJ2-5; maybe TRBD1 (5 bases). Trimming took off 1 base at V and 0 bases at J, with 13 bases between the two ends. The V gene's germline CDR1 is SGHRS and CDR2 YFSETQ. The CDR3 extends over 16 amino acids.